This is a list of T cell receptor beta chains from one sample in a study of blood T cell repertoires in COVID-19. The method was immunoSEQ multiplex PCR; TCRdb's version includes in-frame clones alone and lacks a portion of them. The top ten hold approximately 6.2% of the sample, which has 200,000 to 300,000 clones, roughly nine tenths seen once. The material sequenced was peripheral blood. All receptors derive from a man aged 55-75 years with acute or convalescent COVID-19. CDR3s include the opening cysteine and the closing phenylalanine or tryptophan. A D gene is named only where the DNA matches it firmly. Clone size is stated in some rows and not others, as once, few, many or a class when expanded.

-	TRBD1	TRBV5-4	TRBJ1-1	CASSFEPPGQGSGSTEAFF	TGTGCCAGCAGTTTTGAGCCCCCGGGACAGGGCTCGGGAAGCACTGAAGCTTTCTTT
-	TRBD2	TRBV28	TRBJ2-3	CASSKLAGVWGSTDTQYF	TGTGCCAGCAGCAAACTAGCGGGAGTCTGGGGGAGCACAGATACGCAGTATTTT
-	-	TRBV10-3	TRBJ2-5	CAISVETDETQYF	TGTGCCATCAGTGTAGAGACAGATGAGACCCAGTACTTC
-	-	TRBV6-5	TRBJ2-7	CASRLRDILAEQYF	TGTGCCAGCAGACTCCGGGACATTTTGGCCGAGCAGTACTTC
-	TRBD2	TRBV5-1	TRBJ2-5	CASGGTSGGVETQYF	TGCGCCAGCGGGGGGACTAGCGGTGGCGTCGAGACCCAGTACTTC
once	TRBD1	TRBV9	TRBJ2-7	CASSVSGTGVNEQYF	TGTGCCAGCAGCGTCTCCGGGACAGGAGTGAACGAGCAGTACTTC
-	TRBD1	TRBV29-1	TRBJ2-6	CSVDRGPGANVLTF	TGCAGCGTTGACAGGGGGCCTGGGGCCAACGTCCTGACTTTC
-	TRBD1	TRBV29-1	TRBJ2-5	CSVCRTGDSETQYF	TGCAGCGTTTGTCGGACAGGGGATTCCGAGACCCAGTACTTC
-	-	TRBV2	TRBJ2-3	CASSNSLLEIGTDTQYF	TGTGCCAGCAGTAACTCCCTTTTGGAGATTGGGACAGATACGCAGTATTTT
-	-	TRBV5-4	TRBJ1-5	CASSLADSNQPQHF	TGTGCCAGCAGCTTGGCCGACAGTAATCAGCCCCAGCATTTT
-	TRBD1	TRBV18	TRBJ1-4	CASSPRTGILGEKLFF	TGTGCCAGCTCACCTCGGACAGGGATATTAGGTGAAAAACTGTTTTTT
-	-	TRBV28	TRBJ1-3	CAGKLASGNTIYF	TGTGCCGGTAAACTCGCCTCTGGAAACACCATATATTTT
-	-	TRBV28	TRBJ1-1	CASSLPQAMNTEAFF	TGTGCCAGCAGTTTACCCCAGGCTATGAACACTGAAGCTTTCTTT
-	-	TRBV7-8	TRBJ1-1	CASSTGLNTEAFF	TGTGCCAGCAGCACGGGACTTAACACTGAAGCTTTCTTT
-	-	TRBV5-1	TRBJ1-4	CASSFRGSNEKLFF	TGCGCCAGCAGCTTCCGGGGAAGTAATGAAAAACTGTTTTTT
few	-	TRBV5-1	TRBJ1-2	CASSLEPGNYGYTF	TGCGCCAGCAGCTTGGAGCCGGGAAACTATGGCTACACCTTC
-	-	TRBV4-1	TRBJ1-1	CASSQVPFVTAEYYEAFF	TGCGCCAGCAGCCAAGTCCCCTTCGTCACGGCGGAATACTATGAAGCTTTCTTT
-	-	TRBV7-8	TRBJ2-7	CASSPLPPGAHEQYF	TGTGCCAGCAGCCCTCTTCCGCCAGGGGCCCACGAGCAGTACTTC
-	-	TRBV5-6	TRBJ1-5	CASSKGLPRDQPQHF	TGTGCCAGCAGCAAGGGACTGCCAAGGGATCAGCCCCAGCATTTT
-	-	TRBV5-1	TRBJ1-3	CASRAGGAGNTIYF	TGCGCCAGCAGGGCGGGAGGGGCTGGAAACACCATATATTTT
-	TRBD1	TRBV28	TRBJ1-1	CASSPTGVTEAFF	TGTGCCAGCAGCCCGACAGGGGTTACTGAAGCTTTCTTT
-	TRBD2	TRBV7-3	TRBJ2-1	CASSFGSGRSMNNEQFF	TGTGCCAGCAGCTTCGGTAGCGGGAGGTCGATGAACAATGAGCAGTTCTTC
-	-	TRBV13	TRBJ2-7	CASSSPGVGDEQYF	TGTGCCAGCAGCTCACCGGGGGTAGGGGACGAGCAGTACTTC
-	-	TRBV5-5	TRBJ1-5	CASSRSGDQPQHF	TGTGCCAGCAGCCGGAGCGGAGATCAGCCCCAGCATTTT
-	TRBD1	TRBV9	TRBJ2-1	CASSATGAGEQFF	TGTGCCAGCAGCGCTACAGGGGCTGGTGAGCAGTTCTTC
-	-	TRBV4-2	TRBJ1-5	CASSQERRGRGYGQPQHF	TGTGCCAGCAGCCAAGAACGCCGGGGCAGGGGTTACGGTCAGCCCCAGCATTTT
few	TRBD2	TRBV9	TRBJ2-1	CASSSGLAGGLYEQFF	TGTGCCAGCAGCTCGGGACTAGCGGGAGGGCTGTATGAGCAGTTCTTC
-	-	TRBV9	TRBJ2-2	CASSVGRVNTGELFF	TGTGCCAGCAGCGTAGGCAGGGTGAACACCGGGGAGCTGTTTTTT
-	TRBD2	TRBV7-6	TRBJ2-7	CASSSLAGGDYEQYF	TGTGCCAGCAGCTCATTAGCGGGAGGGGACTACGAGCAGTACTTC
-	TRBD2	TRBV20-1	TRBJ2-3	CSASRERGTTDTQYF	TGCAGTGCTAGTCGGGAGCGGGGAACCACAGATACGCAGTATTTT
few	TRBD1	TRBV6-2/TRBV6-3	TRBJ1-1	CASSYSTGGTEAFF	TGTGCCAGCAGTTACTCGACAGGGGGGACTGAAGCTTTCTTT
-	TRBD1	TRBV19	TRBJ1-2	CASRISGGGYGYTF	TGTGCCAGCAGAATCTCAGGGGGCGGGTATGGCTACACCTTC
once	TRBD1	TRBV19	TRBJ1-2	CASSIDPGTGDSTSNGYTF	TGTGCCAGTAGTATCGATCCCGGGACAGGGGACTCTACGAGTAATGGCTACACCTTC
-	TRBD1	TRBV5-1	TRBJ2-7	CASGTGVVNEQYF	TGCGCCAGCGGGACAGGGGTCGTCAACGAGCAGTACTTC
-	-	TRBV19	TRBJ1-1	CASSSGALNTEAFF	TGTGCCAGTAGTTCAGGCGCGCTGAACACTGAAGCTTTCTTT
-	TRBD2	TRBV5-1	TRBJ2-2	CASSQLAGGTGELFF	TGCGCCAGCAGCCAACTAGCGGGAGGGACCGGGGAGCTGTTTTTT
few	-	TRBV19	TRBJ1-5	CASSIRMRQGNQPQHF	TGTGCCAGTAGTATACGTATGAGGCAGGGTAATCAGCCCCAGCATTTT
-	-	TRBV11-2	TRBJ2-7	CASSWFDIPEGSYEQYF	TGTGCCAGCAGCTGGTTTGACATTCCTGAGGGATCCTACGAGCAGTACTTC
many	TRBD2	TRBV28	TRBJ2-5	CASSPLLAGVYQETQYF	TGTGCCAGCAGTCCTCTACTAGCGGGAGTCTACCAAGAGACCCAGTACTTC
-	-	TRBV27	TRBJ2-7	CASSLLGGARIEQYF	TGTGCCAGCAGTTTATTGGGGGGGGCAAGGATCGAGCAGTACTTC
-	TRBD2	TRBV6-2/TRBV6-3	TRBJ2-2	CASSYRGLAGSTGELFF	TGTGCCAGCAGTTACCGGGGACTAGCGGGATCCACCGGGGAGCTGTTTTTT
-	TRBD1	TRBV6-5	TRBJ1-2	CASSSRQGMNYGYTF	TGTGCCAGCAGTTCCAGACAGGGGATGAACTATGGCTACACCTTC
-	-	TRBV29-1	TRBJ1-1	CSVGDSKNTEAFF	TGCAGCGTTGGCGACAGCAAGAACACTGAAGCTTTCTTT
-	-	TRBV6-5	TRBJ2-1	CASSYSGVEGEQFF	TGTGCCAGCAGTTACTCAGGAGTGGAAGGTGAGCAGTTCTTC
-	TRBD2	TRBV7-3	TRBJ2-5	CASSSTGTTPRETQYF	TGTGCCAGCAGCTCGACCGGGACTACCCCTCGAGAGACCCAGTACTTC
-	-	TRBV6-1	TRBJ2-7	CASSEMKGVSSYEQYF	TGTGCCAGCAGTGAAATGAAGGGAGTCAGCTCCTACGAGCAGTACTTC
-	TRBD1	TRBV28	TRBJ1-2	CASSHRQGSYGYTF	TGTGCCAGCAGCCACCGACAGGGGAGTTATGGCTACACCTTC
-	TRBD2	TRBV29-1	TRBJ2-7	CSVQTSGSYEQYF	TGCAGCGTGCAGACTAGCGGCTCCTACGAGCAGTACTTC
-	-	TRBV28	TRBJ2-6	CASSPLGAGANVLTF	TGTGCCAGCAGTCCTCTGGGGGCCGGGGCCAACGTCCTGACTTTC
-	TRBD1	TRBV6-1	TRBJ2-3	CASSDVDRVSTDTQYF	TGTGCCAGCAGTGATGTAGACAGGGTTAGCACAGATACGCAGTATTTT
-	TRBD1	TRBV19	TRBJ1-5	CASSLTGQGDQPQHF	TGTGCCAGTAGTCTAACGGGACAGGGGGATCAGCCCCAGCATTTT
-	-	TRBV19	TRBJ2-7	CASSPTGRERAYEQYF	TGTGCCAGTAGTCCAACTGGACGGGAGCGGGCCTACGAGCAGTACTTC
-	TRBD2	TRBV18	TRBJ2-7	CASSPFVGIKRGSYEQYF	TGTGCCAGCTCACCATTCGTAGGAATTAAGCGGGGTTCCTACGAGCAGTACTTC
-	TRBD1	TRBV27	TRBJ1-6	CASTRTTGNNSPLHF	TGTGCCAGCACTCGGACGACAGGGAATAATTCACCCCTCCACTTT
few	-	TRBV28	TRBJ1-6	CATEGDSENSPLHF	TGTGCCACCGAAGGCGACTCGGAGAATTCACCCCTCCACTTT